Here is one T cell receptor beta chain with its context. Its antigen remains undetermined. There are no base qualities to consult, and no much larger clone falls within one base. This record comes from a study of control samples from healthy donors and cancer patients (dated by TCRdb to the early 2020s). The trim is 0 bases for V and 1 base for J, with a gap of 16 bases between the germline ends. As encoded in the germline V gene, CDR1 is WSHSY while CDR2 is SAAADI. Including cysteine and phenylalanine, the CDR3 has 17 amino acids. The entry retains the CDR3 DNA only, 51 bases that are in frame from base 1. To prepare the library, the immunoSEQ multiplex PCR assay was applied. TCRdb retrieved this table from immuneACCESS and kept in-frame rearrangements only. Not all clones are present; in checked studies, unresolved V genes account for under half, and no reason is known for the remainder. The sample table holds 120,000 to 150,000 clones, of which 75% to 95% were seen once. The ten largest clones take up 3.2% of the sample.

The material sequenced was blood. The rearrangement joined TRBV10-2 to TRBJ2-7, and TRBD2 may be the D gene, going by 6 matching bases. The clonotype comes from a man aged 25 to 45 in good health. CDR3 loop: CASSESSFVGGSYEQYF. The nucleotide sequence is TGCGCCAGCAGTGAGTCGAGTTTCGTTGGAGGGTCCTACGAGCAGTACTTC.